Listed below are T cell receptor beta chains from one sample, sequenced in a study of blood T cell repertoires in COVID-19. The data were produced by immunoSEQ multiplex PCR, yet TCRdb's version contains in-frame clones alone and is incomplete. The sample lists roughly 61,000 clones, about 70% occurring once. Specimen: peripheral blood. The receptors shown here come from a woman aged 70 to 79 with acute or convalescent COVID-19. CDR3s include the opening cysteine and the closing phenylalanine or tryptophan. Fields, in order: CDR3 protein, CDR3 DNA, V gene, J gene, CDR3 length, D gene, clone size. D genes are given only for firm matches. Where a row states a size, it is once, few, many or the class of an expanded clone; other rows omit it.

CDR3aa: CASSLEGQGTEAFF; CDR3nt: TGTGCCAGCAGCTTAGAGGGACAGGGAACTGAAGCTTTCTTT; v_gene: TRBV11-1; j_gene: TRBJ1-1; len: 14; d_gene: TRBD1; abundance: few
CDR3aa: CASSLGQGVSEKLFF; CDR3nt: TGTGCCAGCAGCTTGGGACAGGGCGTGAGTGAAAAACTGTTTTTT; v_gene: TRBV7-9; j_gene: TRBJ1-4; len: 15; d_gene: TRBD1; abundance: once
CDR3aa: CASNRRGGGGGQPQHF; CDR3nt: TGTGCCAGTAACCGCCGGGGAGGGGGAGGAGGTCAGCCCCAGCATTTT; v_gene: TRBV19; j_gene: TRBJ1-5; len: 16; d_gene: -; abundance: -
CDR3aa: CASSLEQAYNEQFF; CDR3nt: TGCGCCAGCAGCTTGGAGCAGGCGTACAATGAGCAGTTCTTC; v_gene: TRBV5-1; j_gene: TRBJ2-1; len: 14; d_gene: -; abundance: -
CDR3aa: CASSLRGGSGANVLTF; CDR3nt: TGTGCCAGCAGCTTAAGGGGGGGCTCTGGGGCCAACGTCCTGACTTTC; v_gene: TRBV7-2; j_gene: TRBJ2-6; len: 16; d_gene: -; abundance: -
CDR3aa: CAISEPSGTGVRGYTF; CDR3nt: TGTGCCATCAGTGAGCCCTCCGGGACAGGGGTGCGTGGCTACACCTTC; v_gene: TRBV10-3; j_gene: TRBJ1-2; len: 16; d_gene: TRBD1; abundance: -
CDR3aa: CASTWGQGNEKLFF; CDR3nt: TGTGCCAGCACATGGGGACAAGGGAATGAAAAACTGTTTTTT; v_gene: TRBV2; j_gene: TRBJ1-4; len: 14; d_gene: -; abundance: few
CDR3aa: CSVAETTTNEKLFF; CDR3nt: TGCAGCGTTGCGGAGACCACAACTAATGAAAAACTGTTTTTT; v_gene: TRBV29-1; j_gene: TRBJ1-4; len: 14; d_gene: -; abundance: few
CDR3aa: CASSLDQGRNSPLHF; CDR3nt: TGCGCCAGCAGCTTGGATCAGGGAAGAAATTCACCCCTCCACTTT; v_gene: TRBV5-1; j_gene: TRBJ1-6; len: 15; d_gene: -; abundance: -
CDR3aa: CASSQDSRQGARNGYTF; CDR3nt: TGTGCCAGCAGCCAAGATTCGAGACAGGGGGCGCGCAATGGCTACACCTTC; v_gene: TRBV14; j_gene: TRBJ1-2; len: 17; d_gene: TRBD1; abundance: -
CDR3aa: CASSQGWGGADTQYF; CDR3nt: TGCGCCAGCAGCCAAGGGTGGGGGGGCGCAGATACGCAGTATTTT; v_gene: TRBV4-1; j_gene: TRBJ2-3; len: 15; d_gene: -; abundance: few
CDR3aa: CASSTGNYGYTF; CDR3nt: TGTGCCAGCAGCACCGGGAACTATGGCTACACCTTC; v_gene: TRBV5-6; j_gene: TRBJ1-2; len: 12; d_gene: -; abundance: medium-sized
CDR3aa: CASGAGWRQGRRAEQFF; CDR3nt: TGTGCTAGTGGTGCGGGTTGGCGACAGGGTAGGCGCGCGGAGCAGTTCTTC; v_gene: TRBV12-5; j_gene: TRBJ2-1; len: 17; d_gene: TRBD1; abundance: -
CDR3aa: CASSVVGRASDTQYF; CDR3nt: TGTGCCAGCAGCGTAGTTGGGCGGGCCTCCGATACGCAGTATTTT; v_gene: TRBV9; j_gene: TRBJ2-3; len: 15; d_gene: -; abundance: -
CDR3aa: CASSKDWQGYNSPLHF; CDR3nt: TGCGCCAGCAGCAAAGACTGGCAGGGCTATAATTCACCCCTCCACTTT; v_gene: TRBV5-1; j_gene: TRBJ1-6; len: 16; d_gene: -; abundance: -
CDR3aa: CASRGTVNQPQHF; CDR3nt: TGTGCCAGCAGAGGGACAGTGAATCAGCCCCAGCATTTT; v_gene: TRBV2; j_gene: TRBJ1-5; len: 13; d_gene: TRBD1; abundance: -
CDR3aa: CASSMGQGIAGELFF; CDR3nt: TGTGCCAGTAGTATGGGGCAGGGGATCGCCGGGGAGCTGTTTTTT; v_gene: TRBV19; j_gene: TRBJ2-2; len: 15; d_gene: -; abundance: few
CDR3aa: CASRDRDYEKLFF; CDR3nt: TGTGCCAGCCGGGACAGGGATTATGAAAAACTGTTTTTT; v_gene: TRBV2; j_gene: TRBJ1-4; len: 13; d_gene: TRBD1; abundance: -